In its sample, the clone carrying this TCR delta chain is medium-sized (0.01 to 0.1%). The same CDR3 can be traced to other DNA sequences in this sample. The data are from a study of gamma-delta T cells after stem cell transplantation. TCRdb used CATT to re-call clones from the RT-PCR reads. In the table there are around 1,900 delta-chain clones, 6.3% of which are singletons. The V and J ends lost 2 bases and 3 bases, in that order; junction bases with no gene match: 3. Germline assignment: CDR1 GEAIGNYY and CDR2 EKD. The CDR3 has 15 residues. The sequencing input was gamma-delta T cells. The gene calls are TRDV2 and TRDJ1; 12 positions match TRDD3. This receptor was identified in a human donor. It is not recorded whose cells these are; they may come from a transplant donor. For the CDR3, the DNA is TGTGCCTGTGACAGACTGGGGGATACCTCCGATAAACTCATCTTT. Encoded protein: CACDRLGDTSDKLIF.